Listed here is a single T cell receptor (beta chain). A junction boundary mismatches the germline segment, possibly from a read error. The data are from a study of cytomegalovirus exposure and HLA in healthy donors. Primers included in the PCR were 60 Vbeta and 13 Jbeta primers. Sequencing was performed with immunoSEQ multiplex PCR; in TCRdb, only in-frame clones are kept and a portion is missing. The top ten clones hold just over 2.5% of a sample with about 130,000 clones, 75% to 85% of them seen once. The length of the CDR3 is 12 residues. CDR1 is MNHEY, CDR2 SVGAGI, per germline. The clonotype comes from a man between 25 and 39 years old in good health and CMV-seronegative. The source material was PBMCs. The J gene is TRBJ1-5, the V gene TRBV6-5; D gene uncertain. CDR3 loop: CASSDSNQPQNF. The DNA of the CDR3 is TGTGCCAGCTCGGATAGCAATCAGCCCCAGAATTTT.